Given below is one T cell receptor (beta chain) in context. Its matching antigen is unknown. The sample comes from a study of T cell responses to AZD1222 COVID-19 vaccine. Study findings and constraints: In a largely white British group with more females than males, clonal diversity was possibly underestimated. Dominant CD4 TCR responses targeted spike regions 160-218 and 743-854.

Profiled with immunoSEQ multiplex PCR; TCRdb holds only in-frame clones, not every one. The sample holds about 99,000 clones, about 93% seen once. CDR1 SGHVS and CDR2 FQNEAQ come from the germline V gene. The CDR3 loop spans 14 amino acids. V was pared by 7 bases and J by 1 base, with 4 bases of the junction left unmatched. The origin of this receptor is an adult in good health. Material: peripheral blood, obtained on day 0 of AZD1222 vaccination. The rearrangement joins TRBV7-8 to TRBJ1-5, with 7 bases identical to TRBD1. CDR3 sequence: CASTVTGSNQPQHF. The CDR3 nucleotides read TGTGCCAGCACCGTGACAGGGAGCAATCAGCCCCAGCATTTT. The variable domain in full, completed from reference TRBV7-8 and TRBJ1-5, reads GAGVSQSPRYKVAKRGQDVALRCDPISGHVSLFWYQQALGQGPEFLTYFQNEAQLDKSGLPSDRFFAERPEGSVSTLKIQRTQQEDSAVYLCASTVTGSNQPQHFGDGTRLSIL.